The clone carrying this TCR beta chain was picked up a small number of times. Germline CDR1 is SGHNT and CDR2 is YYREEE (reference sequence). The CDR3 extends over 17 amino acids. J was trimmed by 5 bases and V by 3 bases; bases with no gene match: 11. TCRdb re-called the 5' RACE reads through MiXCR, storing one row per CDR3 protein. The data hold 56,000 or so distinct CDR3 sequences, with over 9.5% observed a single time. The data were taken from a study of early T cells in non-severe SARS-CoV-2 infection. Sequenced sample: whole blood. The chain couples TRBV5-4 to TRBJ2-3; 11 bases line up with TRBD2. The clonotype was recovered from an adult who was a healthcare worker with PCR-confirmed SARS-CoV-2 infection or an uninfected control (not recorded which). CDR3: CASSSLLAGGQRDTQYF. The CDR3 nucleotides are TGTGCCAGCAGCTCCCTTCTAGCGGGAGGCCAGCGAGATACGCAGTATTTT. Supplemented by reference TRBV5-4 and TRBJ2-3, the full variable domain reads ETGVTQSPTHLIKTRGQQVTLRCSSQSGHNTVSWYQQALGQGPQFIFQYYREEENGRGNFPPRFSGLQFPNYSSELNVNALELDDSALYLCASSSLLAGGQRDTQYFGPGTRLTVL.